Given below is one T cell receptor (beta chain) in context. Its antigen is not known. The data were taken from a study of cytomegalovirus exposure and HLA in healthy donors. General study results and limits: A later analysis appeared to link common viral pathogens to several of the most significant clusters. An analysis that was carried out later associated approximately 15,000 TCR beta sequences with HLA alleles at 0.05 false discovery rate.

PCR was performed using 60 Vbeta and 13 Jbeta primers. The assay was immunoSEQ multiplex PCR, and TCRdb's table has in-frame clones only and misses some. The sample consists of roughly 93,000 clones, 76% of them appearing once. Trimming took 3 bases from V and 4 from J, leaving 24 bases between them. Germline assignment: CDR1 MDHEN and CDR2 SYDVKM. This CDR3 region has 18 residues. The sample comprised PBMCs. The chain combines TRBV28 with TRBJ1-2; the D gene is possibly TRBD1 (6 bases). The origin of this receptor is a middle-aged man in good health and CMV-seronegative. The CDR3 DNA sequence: TGTGCCAGCAGTTTGGGTCGAGGAGGGGGGGGGTACGGCTATGGCTACACCTTC. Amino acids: CASSLGRGGGGYGYGYTF.